A single sample is the source of the 20 T cell receptor beta chains below, sequenced in a study of shared clonotypes between healthy human individuals (TCRdb year 2020). CD8 naive samples were CD45RO-negative cells positively selected for CCR7, giving a CD45RA+CCR7+ population that excluded TemRA cells. Library construction relied on the immunoSEQ multiplex PCR assay. The table was pulled from immuneACCESS by TCRdb, which kept in-frame rearrangements only. Such tables lose some clones; where checked, under half of the loss comes from unresolved V genes, and the rest has no known cause. This sample gives some 2 million clones in total; about 95% of them show up just once. Of the sample, less than 1.5% is held by the ten largest clones. Sequencing was carried out using naive CD8+ T cells sorted from blood. The label giving this sample's cell subset or site can be read as: CD45RA+CCR7+. Source of these receptors: a man aged 18 to 30 in good health.

The chain combines TRBV15 with TRBJ2-7, with a possible D match to TRBD1 (5 bases). The CDR3 consists of 14 residues. The V gene lost 3 bases and the J gene lost 5 bases, with 14 bases spanning the gap. Germline CDR1 reads LNHNV; CDR2 reads YYDKDF (reference sequence). The chain's CDR3 is CATSRTRAADEQYF. CDR3 in DNA: TGTGCCACCAGCAGGACCAGGGCCGCGGACGAGCAGTACTTC.

The rearrangement links TRBV9 to TRBJ2-3; maybe TRBD2 (6 bases). Germline values: CDR1 SGDLS, CDR2 YYNGEE. The CDR3 is 14 residues long. Between the trimmed V and J ends, which lost 3 bases and 4 bases, there was a span of 12 bases. CDR3 sequence reads: CASSGGGLADTQYF. The CDR3 coding sequence is TGTGCCAGCAGCGGGGGAGGCTTGGCAGATACGCAGTATTTT.

Here the CDR3 reads CASSPREGRVILETQYF. CDR3 DNA: TGTGCCAGCTCACCACGGGAAGGCAGGGTGATTCTAGAGACCCAGTACTTC. J is TRBJ2-5 and V is TRBV18, with D tentatively TRBD1 (5 bases). V was trimmed by 1 base and J by 4 bases, leaving 19 bases between them. There are 17 residues in the CDR3. Germline V gives CDR1 KGHSH, CDR2 LQKENI.

V is TRBV9 and J is TRBJ2-7; D assignment may be TRBD1 or TRBD2 (5 bases each). CDR1 is SGDLS, CDR2 YYNGEE, per germline. V lost 3 bases to trimming and J lost 4 bases, with 14 bases between them. The CDR3 has 14 amino acids. This chain's CDR3 is CASSAGADSYEQYF. CDR3 coding DNA: TGTGCCAGCAGCGCCGGGGCGGATTCGTACGAGCAGTACTTC.

The chain employs TRBV11-2 and TRBJ2-7; the match to TRBD2 covers 10 bases. Germline CDR1 is SGHAT and CDR2 is FQNNGV. J gave up 4 bases and V 0 bases, and 9 bases lay outside the gene matches. The CDR3 runs to 17 residues. CDR3 coding DNA: TGTGCCAGCAGCTTAGATGAGCTAGCGGGAGCGGTTTACGAGCAGTACTTC. Protein sequence: CASSLDELAGAVYEQYF.

The chain uses TRBV29-1 and TRBJ2-3, with no clear D. This CDR3 spans 13 amino acids. Germline values: CDR1 SQVTM, CDR2 ANQGSEA. Trimming stripped 3 bases from V and 3 bases from J, with 10 bases between. This chain's CDR3 is CSVDVDGTDTQYF. The CDR3 coding sequence is TGCAGCGTTGATGTGGACGGAACAGATACGCAGTATTTT.

The rearrangement joins TRBV6-6 to TRBJ2-1; TRBD1 might be the D (5 bases). CDR3 length: 15 amino acids. V lost 4 bases to trimming and J lost 0 bases, with 10 bases between them. Germline CDR1 reads MNHNY; CDR2 reads SVGAGI (reference sequence). CDR3 DNA sequence: TGTGCCAGCAGTTCGACAGTGCCCTCCTACAATGAGCAGTTCTTC. Protein sequence: CASSSTVPSYNEQFF.

The rearrangement joins TRBV11-3 to TRBJ1-5; D perhaps matches TRBD1 (5 bases). The CDR3 loop spans 15 amino acids. The germline gives CDR1 SGHNT, CDR2 YENEEA. V dropped 5 bases and J dropped 3 bases, with 14 bases sitting between them. The CDR3 DNA sequence: TGTGCCAGCAGCCAACACGACAGTTACAATCAGCCCCAGCATTTT. The encoded protein is CASSQHDSYNQPQHF. Full variable domain (missing parts from reference TRBV11-3 and TRBJ1-5): EAGVVQSPRYKIIEKKQPVAFWCNPISGHNTLYWYLQNLGQGPELLIRYENEEAVDDSQLPKDRFSAERLKGVDSTLKIQPAELGDSAVYLCASSQHDSYNQPQHFGDGTRLSIL.

This sequence joins TRBV10-3 and TRBJ1-2; D gene ambiguous. The length of the CDR3 is 14 residues. V lost 0 bases to trimming and J lost 6 bases, with 11 bases between them. Per the germline V gene, CDR1 is ENHRY and CDR2 is SYGVKD. DNA of the CDR3: TGTGCCATCAGTGAGTCTGGCGGGTATAATGGCTACACCTTC. It encodes CAISESGGYNGYTF.

This chain links TRBV2 with TRBJ1-5; D not resolved. The CDR3 contains 12 residues. Trimming took off 2 bases at V and 8 bases at J, with 7 bases between the two ends. Germline CDR1 is SNHLY and CDR2 is FYNNEI. The CDR3 DNA is TGTGCCAGCAGTGAATGGGGAGAGCCCCAGCATTTT. Translation: CASSEWGEPQHF.

J is TRBJ1-2 and V is TRBV9, with a tentative D call TRBD1 (6 bases). V gave up 3 bases and J gave up 0 bases, with 18 bases separating them. CDR1 and CDR2 (germline): SGDLS, YYNGEE. The CDR3 loop spans 17 amino acids. The CDR3 here is CASSDRPGDPPNYGYTF. Written as DNA, the CDR3 is TGTGCCAGCAGCGACCGGCCAGGGGACCCTCCTAACTATGGCTACACCTTC.

This chain connects TRBV28 to TRBJ1-5; D not resolved. The germline V gene has CDR1 MDHEN and CDR2 SYDVKM. Trimming took off 9 bases at V and 0 bases at J, with 18 bases between the two ends. The CDR3 is made up of 16 amino acids. This CDR3 is CASVGLPIYSNQPQHF. CDR3 coding DNA: TGTGCCAGTGTTGGTCTGCCTATCTATAGCAATCAGCCCCAGCATTTT.

The J gene is TRBJ1-4, the V gene TRBV30; D not certain. V was cut by 1 base and J by 0 bases, with 15 bases left in between. The length of the CDR3 is 17 residues. Germline loops: CDR1 GTSNPN, CDR2 SVGIG (reference sequence). Written as DNA, the CDR3 is TGTGCCTGGAGTGGGGGTACTCTAGACCCAACTAATGAAAAACTGTTTTTT. It specifies CAWSGGTLDPTNEKLFF.

V and J are TRBV11-2 and TRBJ2-7; 8 nucleotides align to TRBD2. Trimming cost V 1 base and J 3 bases; bases outside gene matches: 11. The CDR3 contains 17 residues. The germline V gene encodes CDR1 SGHAT and CDR2 FQNNGV. CDR3 region: CASSLGPGLAGYYEQYF. CDR3 nucleotide sequence: TGTGCCAGCAGCTTAGGCCCGGGATTAGCGGGGTACTACGAGCAGTACTTC.

The chain carries TRBV15 and TRBJ2-3; 7 bases agree with TRBD2. J gave up 0 bases and V 6 bases, and 6 bases lay outside the gene matches. The CDR3 covers 15 residues. Per the germline V gene, CDR1 is LNHNV and CDR2 is YYDKDF (reference sequence). CDR3 nucleotide sequence: TGTGCCACCAGTCCGGGGGGTTATAGCACAGATACGCAGTATTTT. Encoded protein: CATSPGGYSTDTQYF.

The rearrangement links TRBV10-3 to TRBJ1-2, with 10 bases aligning to TRBD1. Germline CDR1 ENHRY, CDR2 SYGVKD. CDR3 length: 18 residues. Trimming removed 3 bases from V and 3 bases from J; junction bases left unmatched: 13. The CDR3 spells CAISDPRDRGAGYYGYTF. The CDR3 DNA sequence: TGTGCCATCAGTGACCCCCGGGACAGGGGAGCAGGTTACTATGGCTACACCTTC.

The rearrangement joins TRBV7-6 to TRBJ2-1; D not certain. This CDR3 is built from 13 residues. The V end was cut by 5 bases, the J end by 4 bases, with 9 bases between. CDR1 is SGHVS and CDR2 is FNYEAQ in the germline V gene. The CDR3 nucleotides are TGTGCCAGCAGCCTAGAGGAATACAATGAGCAGTTCTTC. As protein: CASSLEEYNEQFF.

V and J are TRBV19 and TRBJ2-3; D is unclear. Between the trimmed V and J ends, which lost 3 bases and 0 bases, there was a span of 10 bases. Germline CDR1 is LNHDA and CDR2 is SQIVND (reference sequence). CDR3 length equals 15 residues. In nucleotides, the CDR3 is TGTGCCAGTAGTATTTTGAGCGACAGCACAGATACGCAGTATTTT. Translation gives CASSILSDSTDTQYF.

The gene calls are TRBV6-5 and TRBJ2-7, with D perhaps TRBD1 (5 bases). Germline V CDR1 and CDR2: MNHEY, SVGAGI. The CDR3 has 15 residues. With 3 bases removed from V and 2 bases from J, the gap between germline ends came to 14 bases. DNA for the CDR3: TGTGCCAGCAGTTATGAGCAGGGTGTCACCTACGAGCAGTACTTC. Its protein product is CASSYEQGVTYEQYF.

A word on this clone: The sample has other DNA sequences that encode this CDR3 too. V gene TRBV4-3 combines with J gene TRBJ2-3, with a possible D match to TRBD1 (6 bases). V was trimmed by 0 bases and J by 0 bases, leaving 7 bases between them. CDR1 and CDR2 from the germline V gene are LGHNA and YSLEER. The CDR3 has 15 amino acids. The CDR3 protein is CASSQEGGSTDTQYF. DNA for the CDR3: TGCGCCAGCAGCCAAGAAGGGGGTAGCACAGATACGCAGTATTTT.